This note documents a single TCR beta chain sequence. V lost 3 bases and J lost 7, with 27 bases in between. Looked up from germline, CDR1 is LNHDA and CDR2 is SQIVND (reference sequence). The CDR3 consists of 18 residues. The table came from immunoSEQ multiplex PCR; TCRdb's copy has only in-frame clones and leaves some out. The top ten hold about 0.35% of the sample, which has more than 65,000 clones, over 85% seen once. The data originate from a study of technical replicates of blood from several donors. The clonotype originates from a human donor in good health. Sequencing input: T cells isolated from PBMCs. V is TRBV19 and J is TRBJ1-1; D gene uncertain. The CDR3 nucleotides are TGTGCCAGTAGTATCGGAGTTTGGGGAGATGGCCCTGAAGATGAAGCTTTCTTT. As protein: CASSIGVWGDGPEDEAFF.